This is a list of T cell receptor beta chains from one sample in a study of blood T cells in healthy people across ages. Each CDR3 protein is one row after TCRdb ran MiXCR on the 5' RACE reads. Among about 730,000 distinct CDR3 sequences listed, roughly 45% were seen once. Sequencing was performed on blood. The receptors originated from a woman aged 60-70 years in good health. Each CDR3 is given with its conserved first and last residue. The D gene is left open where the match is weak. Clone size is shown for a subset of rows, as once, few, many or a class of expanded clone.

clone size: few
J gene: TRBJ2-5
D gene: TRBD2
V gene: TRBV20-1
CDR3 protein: CSARDLASGSFGEQYF
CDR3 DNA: TGCAGTGCTAGAGATCTTGCTAGCGGGAGTTTCGGTGAGCAGTACTTC

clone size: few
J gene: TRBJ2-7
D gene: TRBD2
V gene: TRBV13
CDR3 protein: CASSTGLAGEGITYEQYF
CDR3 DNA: TGTGCCAGCAGTACTGGACTAGCGGGAGAGGGGATTACCTACGAGCAGTACTTC

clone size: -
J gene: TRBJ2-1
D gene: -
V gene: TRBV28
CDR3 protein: CASSVWTEDNEQFF
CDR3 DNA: TGTGCCAGCAGTGTATGGACGGAGGACAATGAGCAGTTCTTC

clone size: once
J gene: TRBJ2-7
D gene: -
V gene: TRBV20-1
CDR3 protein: CSASTLASLAWAREDNEQYF
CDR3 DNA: TGCAGTGCTAGTACTCTTGCTAGCCTCGCCTGGGCGCGCGAGGACAATGAGCAGTACTTC

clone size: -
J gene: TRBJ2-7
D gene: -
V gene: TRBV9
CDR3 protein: CASSDGSSDEQYF
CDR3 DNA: TGTGCCAGCAGCGACGGTTCTAGCGACGAGCAGTACTTC

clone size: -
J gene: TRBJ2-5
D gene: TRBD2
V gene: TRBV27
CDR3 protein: CASSWGSGLAQYF
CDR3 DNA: TGTGCCAGCAGTTGGGGGTCGGGACTAGCGCAGTACTTC

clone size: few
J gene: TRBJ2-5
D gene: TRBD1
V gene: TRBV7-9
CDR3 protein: CASRASGTEETQYF
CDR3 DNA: TGTGCCAGCAGAGCGTCCGGGACAGAGGAGACCCAGTACTTC

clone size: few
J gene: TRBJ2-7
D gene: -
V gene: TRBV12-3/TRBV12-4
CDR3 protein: CASSFRNSYEQYF
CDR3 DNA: TGTGCCAGCAGTTTCCGGAATTCCTACGAGCAGTACTTC

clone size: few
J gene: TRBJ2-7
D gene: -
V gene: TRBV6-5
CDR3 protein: CASSAGTAVNEQYF
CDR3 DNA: TGTGCCAGCAGCGCCGGGACTGCTGTCAATGAGCAGTACTTC

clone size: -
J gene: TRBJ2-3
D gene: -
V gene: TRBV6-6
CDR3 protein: CASSSGDRSTDTQYF
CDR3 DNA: TGTGCCAGCAGTTCGGGGGACAGAAGCACAGATACGCAGTATTTT

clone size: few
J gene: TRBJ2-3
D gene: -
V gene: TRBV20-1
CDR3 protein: CSARDRRRLSTDTQYF
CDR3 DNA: TGCAGTGCTAGAGATCGTCGACGGTTGAGCACAGATACGCAGTATTTT

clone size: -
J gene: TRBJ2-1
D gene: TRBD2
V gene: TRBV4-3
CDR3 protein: CASSQDLGLAFYNEQFF
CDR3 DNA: TGCGCCAGCAGCCAAGATCTAGGACTAGCATTTTACAATGAGCAGTTCTTC

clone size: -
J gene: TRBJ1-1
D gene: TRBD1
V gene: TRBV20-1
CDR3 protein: CSARGQGAREAFF
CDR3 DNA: TGCAGTGCTAGAGGACAGGGGGCTAGGGAAGCTTTCTTT

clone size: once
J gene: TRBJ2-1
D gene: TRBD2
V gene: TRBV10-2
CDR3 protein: CASSELFAGGNEQFF
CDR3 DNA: TGCGCCAGCAGTGAGTTATTTGCGGGAGGTAATGAGCAGTTCTTC

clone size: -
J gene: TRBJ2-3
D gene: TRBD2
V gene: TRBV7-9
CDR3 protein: CASSSLGLAGEADTQYF
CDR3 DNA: TGTGCCAGCAGCTCTCTTGGACTAGCGGGAGAGGCAGATACGCAGTATTTT

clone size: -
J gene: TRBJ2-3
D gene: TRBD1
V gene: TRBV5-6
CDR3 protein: CASSRAGTGGPDTQYF
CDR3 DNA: TGTGCCAGCAGCCGTGCCGGGACAGGAGGACCAGATACGCAGTATTTT

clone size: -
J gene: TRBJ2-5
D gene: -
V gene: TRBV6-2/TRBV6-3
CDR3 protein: CASSWLAGGWNEQYF
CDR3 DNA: TGTGCCAGCAGTTGGCTAGCTGGAGGATGGAATGAGCAGTACTTC

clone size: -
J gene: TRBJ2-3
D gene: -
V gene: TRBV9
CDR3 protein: CASSLYSQRTDTQYF
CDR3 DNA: TGTGCCAGCAGTCTCTATAGCCAACGCACAGATACGCAGTATTTT

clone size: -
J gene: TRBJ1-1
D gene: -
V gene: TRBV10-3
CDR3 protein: CAISGEGRTEAFF
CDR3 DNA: TGTGCCATCAGTGGAGAGGGGAGGACTGAAGCTTTCTTT

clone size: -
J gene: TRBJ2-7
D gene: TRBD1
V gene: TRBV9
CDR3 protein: CASSVGTGTHEQYF
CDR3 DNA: TGTGCCAGCAGCGTAGGGACAGGGACCCACGAGCAGTACTTC

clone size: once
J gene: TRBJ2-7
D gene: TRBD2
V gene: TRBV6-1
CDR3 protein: CASSASGGAYEQYF
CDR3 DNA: TGTGCCAGCAGTGCAAGCGGGGGGGCCTACGAGCAGTACTTC

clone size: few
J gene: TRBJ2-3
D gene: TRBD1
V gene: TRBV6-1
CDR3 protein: CASRTGFTDTQYF
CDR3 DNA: TGTGCCAGCAGGACAGGGTTTACAGATACGCAGTATTTT

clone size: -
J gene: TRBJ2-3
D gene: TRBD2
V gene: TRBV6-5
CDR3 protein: CASSYGVAGLNSLRTDTQYF
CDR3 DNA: TGTGCCAGCAGTTACGGGGTAGCGGGACTCAATTCCCTAAGGACAGATACGCAGTATTTT

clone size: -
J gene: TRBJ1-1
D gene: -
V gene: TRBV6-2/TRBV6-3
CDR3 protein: CASSYDSDWDTEAFF
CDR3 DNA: TGTGCCAGCAGTTACGACTCGGACTGGGACACTGAAGCTTTCTTT

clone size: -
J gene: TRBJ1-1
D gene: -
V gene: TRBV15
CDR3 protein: CATNAGGNTEAFF
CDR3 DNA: TGTGCCACCAACGCGGGAGGGAACACTGAAGCTTTCTTT

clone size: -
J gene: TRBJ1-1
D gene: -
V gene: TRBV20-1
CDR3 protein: CSAGSGSETEAFF
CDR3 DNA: TGCAGTGCTGGGTCCGGGAGCGAGACTGAAGCTTTCTTT

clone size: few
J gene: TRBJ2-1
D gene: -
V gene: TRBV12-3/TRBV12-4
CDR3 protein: CASSFGQTGDEQFF
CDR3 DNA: TGTGCCAGCAGTTTCGGACAGACTGGGGATGAGCAGTTCTTC

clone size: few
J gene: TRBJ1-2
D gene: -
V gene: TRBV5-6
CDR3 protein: CASSVPANYGYTF
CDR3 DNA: TGTGCCAGCAGCGTGCCAGCTAACTATGGCTACACCTTC

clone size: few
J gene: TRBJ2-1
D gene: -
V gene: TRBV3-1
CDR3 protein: CASSQTWTADNEQFF
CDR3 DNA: TGTGCCAGCAGCCAGACCTGGACCGCTGATAATGAGCAGTTCTTC

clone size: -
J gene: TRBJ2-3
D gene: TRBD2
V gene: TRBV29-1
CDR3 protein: CSVDEASGPTDTQYF
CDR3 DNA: TGCAGCGTTGACGAGGCTAGCGGACCCACAGATACGCAGTATTTT

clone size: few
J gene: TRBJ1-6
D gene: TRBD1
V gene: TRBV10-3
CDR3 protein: CATGQETNSPLHF
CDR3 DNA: TGTGCCACCGGACAGGAGACTAATTCACCCCTCCACTTT

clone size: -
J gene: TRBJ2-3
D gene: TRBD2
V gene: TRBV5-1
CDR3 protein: CANSPTSGSTDTQYF
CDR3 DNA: TGCGCCAACAGCCCGACTAGCGGGAGCACAGATACGCAGTATTTT

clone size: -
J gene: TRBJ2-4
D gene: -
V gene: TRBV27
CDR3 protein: CALSRDRGLNIQYF
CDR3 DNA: TGTGCCCTCAGTAGGGACCGAGGCCTTAACATTCAGTACTTC

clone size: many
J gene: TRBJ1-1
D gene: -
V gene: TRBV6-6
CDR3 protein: CASSPGAVTEAFF
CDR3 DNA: TGTGCCAGTTCCCCAGGGGCGGTCACTGAAGCTTTCTTT

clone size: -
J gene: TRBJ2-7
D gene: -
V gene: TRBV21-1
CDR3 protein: CASSLPPGLPQPYEQYF
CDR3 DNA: TGTGCCAGCAGTCTCCCTCCAGGTCTACCTCAACCCTACGAGCAGTACTTC

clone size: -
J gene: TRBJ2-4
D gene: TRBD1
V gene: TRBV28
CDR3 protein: CASSLSGTGLNNEQYF
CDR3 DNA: TGTGCCAGCAGTTTGTCCGGGACAGGCCTCAACAATGAGCAGTACTTC

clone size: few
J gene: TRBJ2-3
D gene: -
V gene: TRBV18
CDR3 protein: CASSPGQLSTDTQYF
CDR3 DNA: TGTGCCAGCTCACCAGGACAGCTTAGCACAGATACGCAGTATTTT

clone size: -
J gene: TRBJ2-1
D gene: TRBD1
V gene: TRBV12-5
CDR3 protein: CASGPPTGGETQFF
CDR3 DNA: TGTGCTAGTGGTCCCCCGACAGGGGGAGAGACCCAGTTCTTC

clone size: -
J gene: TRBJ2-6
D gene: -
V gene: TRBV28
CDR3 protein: CASSLNRRTPGANILTF
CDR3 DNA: TGTGCCAGCAGTTTGAATCGCAGGACGCCTGGGGCCAACATCCTGACTTTC

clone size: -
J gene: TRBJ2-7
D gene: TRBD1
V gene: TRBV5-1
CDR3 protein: CASSSGTVYNEQYF
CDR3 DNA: TGCGCCAGCAGCTCCGGGACAGTTTACAATGAGCAGTACTTC

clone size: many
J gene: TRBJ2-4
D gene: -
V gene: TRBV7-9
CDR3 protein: CASSPGGWNIQYF
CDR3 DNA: TGTGCCAGCAGCCCCGGGGGATGGAACATTCAGTACTTC

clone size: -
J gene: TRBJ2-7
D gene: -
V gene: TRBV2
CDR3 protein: CASSQQGRAYNEQYF
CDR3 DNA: TGTGCCAGCAGCCAACAGGGGAGGGCCTACAATGAGCAGTACTTC

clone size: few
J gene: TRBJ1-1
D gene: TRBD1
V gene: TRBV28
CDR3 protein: CASSSGGGANTEAFF
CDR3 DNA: TGTGCCAGCAGTTCAGGAGGGGGCGCGAACACTGAAGCTTTCTTT

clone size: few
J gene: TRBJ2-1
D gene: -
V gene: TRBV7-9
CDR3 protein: CASSLPEWAEQFF
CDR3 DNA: TGTGCCAGCAGCCTCCCCGAATGGGCAGAGCAGTTCTTC

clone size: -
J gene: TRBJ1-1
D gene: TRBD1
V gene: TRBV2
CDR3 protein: CASRWDRATEAFF
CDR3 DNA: TGTGCCAGCAGGTGGGACAGGGCGACTGAAGCTTTCTTT

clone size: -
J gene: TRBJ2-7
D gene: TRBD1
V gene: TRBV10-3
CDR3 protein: CASRQGVFYEQYF
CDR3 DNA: TGTGCCTCCAGACAGGGGGTTTTCTACGAGCAGTACTTC

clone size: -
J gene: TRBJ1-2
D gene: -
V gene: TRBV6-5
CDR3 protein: CASSYSKTRGANYGYTF
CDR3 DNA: TGTGCCAGCAGTTACTCGAAGACGAGGGGCGCTAACTATGGCTACACCTTC

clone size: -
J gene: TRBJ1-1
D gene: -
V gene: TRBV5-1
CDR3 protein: CASSLALGTNTEAFF
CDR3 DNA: TGCGCCAGCAGCTTGGCACTAGGGACGAACACTGAAGCTTTCTTT

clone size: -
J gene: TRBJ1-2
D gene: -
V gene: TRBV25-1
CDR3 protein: CASSEYPHADLNYGYTF
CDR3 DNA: TGTGCCAGCAGTGAATATCCACACGCGGACCTAAACTATGGCTACACCTTC

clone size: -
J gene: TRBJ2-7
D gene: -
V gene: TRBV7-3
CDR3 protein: CASSSPGDGIYEQYF
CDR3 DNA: TGTGCCAGCAGCTCCCCAGGGGACGGCATCTACGAGCAGTACTTC

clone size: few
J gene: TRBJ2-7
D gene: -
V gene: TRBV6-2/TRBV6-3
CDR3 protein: CASSYIVEYEQYF
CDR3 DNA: TGTGCCAGCAGTTACATCGTGGAGTACGAGCAGTACTTC

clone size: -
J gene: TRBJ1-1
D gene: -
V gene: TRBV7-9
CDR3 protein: CASSSTGVATEAFF
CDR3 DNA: TGTGCCAGCAGCTCCACCGGTGTCGCCACTGAAGCTTTCTTT

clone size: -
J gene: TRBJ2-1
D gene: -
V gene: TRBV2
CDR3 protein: CASSERRSGNEQFF
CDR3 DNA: TGTGCCAGCAGTGAAAGGAGGTCCGGCAATGAGCAGTTCTTC